The 21 T cell receptor beta chains given below trace back to one sample, sequenced in a study of blood T cell repertoires in COVID-19 (dated by TCRdb to 2018 to 2020). Libraries were built with the immunoSEQ multiplex PCR assay. Sourced from immuneACCESS, this table was stored by TCRdb with only in-frame sequences that have V and J called. A share of the clones is absent; for the studies checked, an unresolved V gene accounts for under half, and the remainder has no known explanation. In all, the sample holds about 240,000 clones, and 70% to 90% of those were seen once. 6.2% of the sample comes from the top ten. The sample was peripheral blood. The receptors shown here come from a man in his sixties with acute or convalescent COVID-19.

This clone was seen just once. This sequence joins TRBV6-5 and TRBJ2-7, with D perhaps matching TRBD1 (6 bases). Germline CDR1 is MNHEY and CDR2 is SVGAGI. The CDR3 runs 13 residues. The germline V and J ends were trimmed by 3 bases and 3 bases, with 9 bases remaining between them. The CDR3 loop reads CASSYGRGYEQYF. As DNA, the CDR3 is TGTGCCAGCAGTTATGGCAGGGGCTACGAGCAGTACTTC.

This chain joins TRBV19 and TRBJ1-2, with D perhaps matching TRBD1 (6 bases). Trimming left V 5 bases short and J 5 bases short, with 18 bases between. CDR3 length: 15 amino acids. Germline V gene data show CDR1 as LNHDA and CDR2 as SQIVND (reference sequence). CDR3 sequence reads: CASSYSRGLGYGYTF. In nucleotides, the CDR3 is TGTGCCAGTAGTTATTCGCGGGGGCTGGGATATGGCTACACCTTC.

The chain joins TRBV9 to TRBJ2-5; 9 bases are a match to TRBD2. Per germline, CDR1 SGDLS and CDR2 YYNGEE. V shed 1 base and J 4 bases; nucleotides not matched to a gene: 2. The CDR3 covers 14 residues. The CDR3 DNA sequence: TGTGCCAGCAGCGTACAAGCGGGAGGAGAGACCCAGTACTTC. It specifies CASSVQAGGETQYF.

The chain is built from TRBV14 and TRBJ1-2, with D tentatively TRBD1 (6 bases). V gave up 8 bases and J gave up 8 bases, with 18 bases separating them. This CDR3 region has 13 residues. Germline loops: CDR1 SGHDN, CDR2 FVKESK. In nucleotides, the CDR3 is TGTGCCAGCTCCACCCGGGGGGCTCAAGGCTACACCTTC. Encoded protein: CASSTRGAQGYTF.

This clone was observed a few times. V gene TRBV30 combines with J gene TRBJ2-5; 9 bases are a match to TRBD2. J was trimmed by 4 bases and V by 0 bases; bases with no gene match: 6. Germline V gene lookup returns CDR1 GTSNPN and CDR2 SVGIG (reference sequence). There are 15 residues in the CDR3. This CDR3 reads CAWSVGTSSLETQYF. The CDR3 region has the DNA TGTGCCTGGAGTGTAGGGACTAGCAGCCTAGAGACCCAGTACTTC.

This clone was detected only once. This chain links TRBV28 with TRBJ2-7, with D possibly TRBD2 on 5 matching bases. Trimming stripped 6 bases from V and 1 base from J, with 19 bases between. The germline gives CDR1 MDHEN, CDR2 SYDVKM. This CDR3 region has 16 residues. The CDR3 is CASRTLPLSGSYEQYF. CDR3 nucleotide sequence: TGTGCCAGCAGGACGCTCCCCCTTTCGGGATCCTACGAGCAGTACTTC.

The chain recombines TRBV3-1 (or the pseudogene TRBV3-2) with TRBJ2-1, with TRBD2 matching 7 bases. This CDR3 contains 16 residues. V trimming: 0 bases; J trimming: 9 bases; junction bases outside the gene matches: 11. Germline CDR1 reads LGHDT; CDR2 reads YNNKEL (reference sequence). CDR3 protein: CASSQDLRGGYIEQFF. CDR3 nucleotide sequence: TGTGCCAGCAGCCAAGATTTAAGGGGAGGGTATATTGAGCAGTTCTTC.

The chain employs TRBV30 and TRBJ1-1, with 8 bases aligning to TRBD1. V gave up 5 bases and J gave up 4 bases; unmatched junction bases: 6. The CDR3 is 13 residues long. Germline V gives CDR1 GTSNPN, CDR2 SVGIG (reference sequence). This chain's CDR3 is CAWAPGGGTEAFF. Here the CDR3 DNA reads TGTGCCTGGGCTCCAGGGGGCGGCACTGAAGCTTTCTTT.

CDR3 sequence reads: CATSREKGIHNSPLHF. The CDR3 region has the DNA TGTGCCACCAGCAGAGAAAAGGGGATACATAATTCACCCCTCCACTTT. This chain connects TRBV15 to TRBJ1-6; TRBD1 is a possible D gene (5 bases). Trimming took off 0 bases at V and 5 bases at J, with 11 bases between the two ends. The CDR3 sequence is 16 residues long. The germline CDR1 and CDR2 sequences are LNHNV and YYDKDF (reference sequence).

The chain is built from TRBV9 and TRBJ1-1; D is possibly TRBD1 (5 bases). This CDR3 spans 13 amino acids. Germline CDR1 is SGDLS and CDR2 is YYNGEE. V lost 5 bases, J lost 1 base, and 9 bases lay in between. CDR3 amino acids: CASSPGGNTEAFF. In DNA, the CDR3 is TGTGCCAGCAGTCCGGGGGGGAACACTGAAGCTTTCTTT.

This chain links TRBV19 with TRBJ2-5, with unresolved D. V dropped 6 bases and J dropped 5 bases, with 13 bases sitting between them. Germline lookup yields CDR1 LNHDA and CDR2 SQIVND (reference sequence). This CDR3 has 13 amino acids. CDR3 in amino acids: CASSPTGAETQYF. The CDR3 nucleotides are TGTGCCAGTAGCCCAACTGGAGCGGAGACCCAGTACTTC.

This clone was observed once. In DNA, the CDR3 is TGTGCCAGCAGCCAAGGGCTCCGAAACACCATATATTTT. Translating gives CASSQGLRNTIYF. The V and J genes are TRBV16 and TRBJ1-3; D unresolved. Trimming stripped 2 bases from V and 5 bases from J, with 7 bases between. CDR1 and CDR2 from the germline V gene are KGHSY and FQNENV. This CDR3 has 13 amino acids. Supplemented by reference TRBV16 and TRBJ1-3, the full variable domain reads GEEVAQTPKHLVRGEGQKAKLYCAPIKGHSYVFWYQQVLKNEFKFLISFQNENVFDETGMPKERFSAKCLPNSPCSLEIQATKLEDSAVYFCASSQGLRNTIYFGEGSWLTVV.

The chain is built from TRBV24-1 and TRBJ2-7, with D perhaps TRBD1 (5 bases). The CDR3 is made up of 13 amino acids. Deletions cut 7 bases from V and 2 bases from J, with 11 bases between. Germline lookup yields CDR1 KGHDR and CDR2 SFDVKD. The chain's CDR3 is CATSKGVAYEQYF. For the CDR3, the DNA is TGTGCCACCAGCAAAGGGGTTGCCTACGAGCAGTACTTC.

The V call is TRBV19, the J call TRBJ1-4, with 8 bases lining up with TRBD1. This CDR3 contains 14 residues. Germline CDR1 LNHDA, CDR2 SQIVND (reference sequence). The junction had 6 bases not matched to a gene; V was cut back by 6 bases and J by 6 bases. The CDR3 spells CASRPGGADEKLFF. In nucleotides, the CDR3 is TGTGCCAGTAGACCAGGGGGCGCAGATGAAAAACTGTTTTTT. Looking up the rest from reference TRBV19 and TRBJ1-4 gives the full variable domain: DGGITQSPKYLFRKEGQNVTLSCEQNLNHDAMYWYRQDPGQGLRLIYYSQIVNDFQKGDIAEGYSVSREKKESFPLTVTSAQKNPTAFYLCASRPGGADEKLFFGSGTQLSVL.

The CDR3 DNA follows: TGTGCCAGCAGCGTTTCGGGAGGGCCGGGGAACTATGGCTACACCTTC. Protein sequence: CASSVSGGPGNYGYTF. The chain links TRBV9 to TRBJ1-2; D unresolved. Between the trimmed V and J ends, which lost 2 bases and 2 bases, there was a span of 16 bases. This CDR3 is built from 16 residues. Germline V gene sequence: CDR1 SGDLS, CDR2 YYNGEE.

V is TRBV30 and J is TRBJ2-2; D possibly corresponds to TRBD1 (6 bases). There are 13 residues in the CDR3. Germline loops: CDR1 GTSNPN, CDR2 SVGIG (reference sequence). Trimming removed 2 bases at V and 6 bases at J, with 10 bases between. The CDR3: CAWSTAGAGELFF. In nucleotides, the CDR3 is TGTGCCTGGAGTACCGCAGGGGCCGGGGAGCTGTTTTTT.

The CDR3 nucleotides are TGTGCCAGCAGTTTACCAGGGGGCTGGGGTACTGAAGCTTTCTTT. It specifies CASSLPGGWGTEAFF. This chain uses TRBV28 with TRBJ1-1, with 8 bases that match TRBD1. In germline, CDR1 is MDHEN, CDR2 SYDVKM. The CDR3 totals 15 residues. V was clipped by 2 bases and J by 5 bases; unmatched bases: 7.

The chain is built from TRBV19 and TRBJ1-5, with D perhaps TRBD1 (6 bases). V was cut by 6 bases and J by 7 bases, with 19 bases left in between. Germline V lookup: CDR1 LNHDA, CDR2 SQIVND (reference sequence). The CDR3 runs 15 residues. The CDR3 loop reads CASRPNRELGQPQHF. The CDR3 DNA sequence: TGTGCCAGTAGGCCGAACAGGGAATTGGGGCAGCCCCAGCATTTT.

This clone was counted a single time. The V gene is TRBV7-6, the J gene TRBJ2-5, with D possibly matching TRBD2 (5 bases). V was pared by 0 bases and J by 5 bases, with 13 bases between. Germline-derived CDR1 and CDR2 are SGHVS and FNYEAQ. CDR3 length equals 15 residues. In nucleotides, the CDR3 is TGTGCCAGCAGCTTAGCGCAGAGGGCCGGGGAGACCCAGTACTTC. It translates to CASSLAQRAGETQYF.

This clone was detected once. The V gene is TRBV7-8, the J gene TRBJ2-7; 9 bases line up with TRBD1. The V gene's germline CDR1 is SGHVS and CDR2 FQNEAQ. The trim removed 2 bases at V and 3 bases at J, leaving 8 bases unmatched. The CDR3 is 16 residues long. CDR3 in amino acids: CASSLTAGTGFYEQYF. CDR3 nucleotide sequence: TGTGCCAGCAGCTTAACAGCCGGGACAGGGTTCTACGAGCAGTACTTC.

The rearrangement links TRBV6-6 to TRBJ2-3; 7 bases fit TRBD2. The junction had 7 bases not matched to a gene; V was cut back by 7 bases and J by 6 bases. The CDR3 is 13 residues long. Germline CDR1 MNHNY, CDR2 SVGAGI (reference sequence). The CDR3 region is CASKSGTMDTQYF. The CDR3 bases are TGTGCCAGCAAGAGCGGGACTATGGATACGCAGTATTTT.